The 7 T cell receptor beta chains in this list originate from one sample, sequenced in a study of blood T cell repertoires in COVID-19. The assay was immunoSEQ multiplex PCR, and TCRdb's table has in-frame clones only and misses some. Seen here are 130,000 or so clones, approximately 88% observed once, and the top ten hold more than 1.4%. Sequenced input: peripheral blood. These receptors were taken from a man aged 60 to 69 with acute or convalescent COVID-19.

This clone was observed a few times. The chain joins TRBV19 to TRBJ2-1; perhaps TRBD2 as D (5 bases). This CDR3 contains 13 residues. Germline assignment: CDR1 LNHDA and CDR2 SQIVND (reference sequence). The germline V and J ends were trimmed by 6 bases and 6 bases, with 12 bases remaining between them. The CDR3 nucleotides are TGTGCCAGTAGCCCTCGCGGGCGCAATGAGCAGTTCTTC. It is translated as CASSPRGRNEQFF.

This clone was observed a handful of times. The V and J genes are TRBV6-5 and TRBJ2-7, with 9 bases lining up with TRBD1. The CDR3 length is 14 residues. The ends lost 6 bases at V and 4 bases at J; junction bases unmatched: 7. The germline V gene has CDR1 MNHEY and CDR2 SVGAGI. DNA for the CDR3: TGTGCCAGCAGGCCGGGACAGGGTTTGTACGAGCAGTACTTC. The encoded protein is CASRPGQGLYEQYF.

The chain couples TRBV10-3 to TRBJ2-5; D is possibly TRBD1 (6 bases). CDR1 is ENHRY and CDR2 is SYGVKD in the germline V gene. V was shortened by 4 bases and J by 5 bases, with 11 bases between the two germline ends. CDR3 length: 13 residues. The CDR3 protein is CAISASQGETQYF. In DNA form, the CDR3 reads TGTGCCATCAGTGCAAGTCAGGGGGAGACCCAGTACTTC.

This chain uses TRBV6-5 with TRBJ1-5; a weak D match, TRBD1 (5 bases). The CDR3 runs to 13 residues. Germline V gene data show CDR1 as MNHEY and CDR2 as SVGAGI. V lost 10 bases to trimming and J lost 3 bases, with 13 bases between them. In DNA, the CDR3 is TGTGCCACCGGGGAGGGGACCAATCAGCCCCAGCATTTT. It translates to CATGEGTNQPQHF.

Comments on this clone: Other nucleotide sequences in the sample specify the same CDR3. V is TRBV19 and J is TRBJ2-7; TRBD1 matches 9 bases. Germline V gives CDR1 LNHDA, CDR2 SQIVND (reference sequence). After removal of 3 bases from V and 7 bases from J, the junction contained 4 bases not matched to a gene. The CDR3 loop spans 13 amino acids. The CDR3 sequence is CASSIGTGSEQYF. CDR3 coding DNA: TGTGCCAGTAGTATTGGGACAGGGAGTGAGCAGTACTTC.

In this sample, this clone turned up once. This chain joins TRBV10-3 and TRBJ2-1, with 8 bases identical to TRBD2. There are 12 residues in the CDR3. Germline V gene sequence: CDR1 ENHRY, CDR2 SYGVKD. Unmatched junction bases numbered 0, after V lost 5 bases and J lost 6 bases. CDR3 residues: CAISSGSNEQFF. The DNA for the CDR3 is TGTGCCATCAGTAGCGGGAGCAATGAGCAGTTCTTC.

The chain couples TRBV3-1 (or the pseudogene TRBV3-2) to TRBJ1-1; D remains ambiguous. V was cut by 3 bases and J by 1 base, with 9 bases left in between. Germline V lookup: CDR1 LGHDT, CDR2 YNNKEL (reference sequence). This CDR3 region has 14 residues. The CDR3 reads CASSQGNQNTEAFF. The CDR3 nucleotides are TGTGCCAGCAGCCAGGGCAACCAGAACACTGAAGCTTTCTTT.